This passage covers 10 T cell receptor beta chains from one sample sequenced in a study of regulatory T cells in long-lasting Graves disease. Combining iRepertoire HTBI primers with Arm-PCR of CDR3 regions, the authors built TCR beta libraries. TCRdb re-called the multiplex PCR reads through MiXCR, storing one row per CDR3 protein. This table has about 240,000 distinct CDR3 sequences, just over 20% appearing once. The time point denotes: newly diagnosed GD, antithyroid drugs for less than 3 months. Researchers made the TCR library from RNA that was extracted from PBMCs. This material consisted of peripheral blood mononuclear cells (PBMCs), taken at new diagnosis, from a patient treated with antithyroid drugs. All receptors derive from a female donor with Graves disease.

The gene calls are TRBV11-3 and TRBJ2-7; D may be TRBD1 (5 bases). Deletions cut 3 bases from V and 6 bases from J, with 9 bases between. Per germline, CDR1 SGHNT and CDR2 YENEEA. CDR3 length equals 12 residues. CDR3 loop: CASSLGLSEQYF. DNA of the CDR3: TGTGCCAGCAGCTTGGGGCTGAGCGAGCAGTACTTC.

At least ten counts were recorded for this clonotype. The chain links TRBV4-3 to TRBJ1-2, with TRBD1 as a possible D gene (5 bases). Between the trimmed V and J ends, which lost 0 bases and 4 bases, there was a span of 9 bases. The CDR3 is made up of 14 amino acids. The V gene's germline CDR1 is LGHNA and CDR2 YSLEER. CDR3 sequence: CASSQDQGPYGYTF. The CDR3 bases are TGCGCCAGCAGCCAAGATCAGGGTCCCTATGGCTACACCTTC.

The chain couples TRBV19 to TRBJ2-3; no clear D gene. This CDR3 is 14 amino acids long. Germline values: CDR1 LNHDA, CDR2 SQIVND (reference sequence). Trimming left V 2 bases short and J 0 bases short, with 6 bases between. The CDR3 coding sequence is TGTGCCAGTAGTATATGGGCTAGCACAGATACGCAGTATTTT. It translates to CASSIWASTDTQYF.

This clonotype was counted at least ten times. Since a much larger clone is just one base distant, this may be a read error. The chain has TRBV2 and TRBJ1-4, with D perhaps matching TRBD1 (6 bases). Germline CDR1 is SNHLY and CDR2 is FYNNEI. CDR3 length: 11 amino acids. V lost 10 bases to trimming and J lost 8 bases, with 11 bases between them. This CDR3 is CANSRGEKLFF. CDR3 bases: TGTGCCAACAGCAGGGGAGAAAAACTGTTTTTT.

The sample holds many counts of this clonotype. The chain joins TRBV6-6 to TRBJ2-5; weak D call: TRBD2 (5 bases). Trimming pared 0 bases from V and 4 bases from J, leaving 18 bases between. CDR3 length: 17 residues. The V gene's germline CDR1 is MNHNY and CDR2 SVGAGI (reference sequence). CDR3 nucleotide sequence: TGTGCCAGCAGTTACTCGAGCGGCCGGAGCTGGGCAGAGACCCAGTACTTC. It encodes CASSYSSGRSWAETQYF.

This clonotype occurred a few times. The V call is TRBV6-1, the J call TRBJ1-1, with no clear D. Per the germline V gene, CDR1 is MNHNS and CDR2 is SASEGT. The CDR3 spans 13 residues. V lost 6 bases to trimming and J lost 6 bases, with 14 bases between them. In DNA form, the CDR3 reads TGTGCCAGCAGGGTTTCCTCCGGAGCTGAAGCTTTCTTT. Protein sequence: CASRVSSGAEAFF.

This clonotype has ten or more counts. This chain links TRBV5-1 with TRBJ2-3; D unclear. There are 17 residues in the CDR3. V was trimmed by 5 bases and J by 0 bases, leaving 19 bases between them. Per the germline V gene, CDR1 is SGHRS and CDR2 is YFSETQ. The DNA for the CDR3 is TGCGCCAGCAGTTCCCCCAGTAGCCGCCTTAGCACAGATACGCAGTATTTT. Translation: CASSSPSSRLSTDTQYF.

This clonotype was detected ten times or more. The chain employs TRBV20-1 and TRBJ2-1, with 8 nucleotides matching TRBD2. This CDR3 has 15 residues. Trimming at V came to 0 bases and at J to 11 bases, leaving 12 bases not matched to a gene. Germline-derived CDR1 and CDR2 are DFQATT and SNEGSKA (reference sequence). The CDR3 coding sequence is TGCAGTGCTAGAGATCTGGGACTAGATCCTGAGAAGCAGTTCTTC. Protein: CSARDLGLDPEKQFF.

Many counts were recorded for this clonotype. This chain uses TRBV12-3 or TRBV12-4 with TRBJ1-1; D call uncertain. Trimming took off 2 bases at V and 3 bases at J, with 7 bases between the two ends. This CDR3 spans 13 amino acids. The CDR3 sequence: CASSLRADTEAFF. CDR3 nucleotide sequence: TGTGCCAGCAGTTTAAGGGCAGACACTGAAGCTTTCTTT.

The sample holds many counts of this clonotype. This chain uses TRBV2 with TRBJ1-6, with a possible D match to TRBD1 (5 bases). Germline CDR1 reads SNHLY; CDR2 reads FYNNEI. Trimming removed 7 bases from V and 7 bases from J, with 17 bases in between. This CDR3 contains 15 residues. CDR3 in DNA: TGTGCCAGCATTTTCTCCGGGACCTCGAATTCACCCCTCCACTTT. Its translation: CASIFSGTSNSPLHF.